This T cell receptor (beta chain) was captured by sequencing in a study of a mutant IDH1 vaccine in newly diagnosed glioma (dated by TCRdb to 2020 to 2023). With respect to the entire study: Of the approximately 30 treated patients, about 60% were male and around 40% were female, and the mean age was 40.4 years. Prior to enrollment, patients had been given standard therapy consisting of radiotherapy alone, temozolomide alone, or radiochemotherapy with temozolomide, with the combination given to most patients. Six visits were used for peripheral blood collection: V03 (baseline), V05, V07, V10, V12 and V13. Longitudinal TCRB deep sequencing was done for about two dozen treated patients, wherever samples were available for exploratory analyses. The investigation overall reported the following: Availability determined which PBMC samples were chosen for TCRB deep sequencing. No apparent relationship was observed between pseudoprogression and alterations in the top peripheral T cell clonotypes detected by TCRB sequencing. Vaccine-induced immune responses across multiple MHC alleles were detected in 80% to 95% of patients. The authors stated that sample limitations prevented analyses of patient blood samples from being reproduced.

Taken from the germline V gene (reference sequence), the CDR1 and CDR2 loops are LNHDA and SQIVND. From the cysteine up to the phenylalanine, the CDR3 has a length of 16 residues. The retained sequence is limited to the CDR3, 48 bases, with the frame set at the first base. At the junction V is shortened by 6 bases and J by 9 bases; bases outside the gene matches: 15. Turning to this clone: It has no known antigen specificity. It has no much larger one-base neighbor in the sample; base qualities were not kept.

The library was built by means of the immunoSEQ multiplex PCR assay. Rearranged TCR beta chain sequences were amplified using the hsTCRB Kit according to the manufacturer's protocol. Sequencing of TCRB libraries was carried out on an Illumina MiSeq. The original pipeline was this. The proprietary platform of the kit vendor was used for demultiplexing, trimming and gene mapping. As stored in TCRdb, this immuneACCESS dataset retains in-frame rearrangements with V and J assigned. A fraction of the clones does not appear; measured against another copy, unresolved V genes explain less than half of the discrepancy, and the remainder lacks a known reason. The V and J calls and clone size come from that table; D and trimming were worked out from the DNA. The table for this sample lists around 92,000 clones; over 85% of them were counted only once. The leading ten clones occupy roughly 0.6% of the sample.

The meaning of the sample's time point label: baseline, week 1 (first vaccination visit). Read against the paper, the sample's treatment or condition label means: pre-vaccination baseline after standard-of-care therapy. Newly diagnosed WHO grade 3 or 4 IDH1-mutant astrocytomas showing loss of nuclear ATRX were present in the donors. The samples were drawn from NOA16, a multicentre, single-arm, open-label phase I trial in Germany that tested a mutant IDH1 peptide vaccine in humans for the first time. Blood drawn at visit V03 was used as the baseline sample for immunogenicity testing. Genomic DNA for TCRB sequencing was extracted from EDTA blood using the DNeasy Blood and Tissue Kit.

Recombination connected TRBV19 to TRBJ2-2; TRBD2 lines up with 8 middle nucleotides. Sequencing was performed on PBMCs, taken from a glioma patient treated with radiotherapy, temozolomide or both. The receptor was derived from a woman aged 50 to 60 with glioma. CDR3 protein: CASRRGGTRGFRELFF. At the DNA level, the sequence is TGTGCCAGTAGGAGAGGCGGGACTAGGGGGTTCCGGGAGCTGTTTTTT.